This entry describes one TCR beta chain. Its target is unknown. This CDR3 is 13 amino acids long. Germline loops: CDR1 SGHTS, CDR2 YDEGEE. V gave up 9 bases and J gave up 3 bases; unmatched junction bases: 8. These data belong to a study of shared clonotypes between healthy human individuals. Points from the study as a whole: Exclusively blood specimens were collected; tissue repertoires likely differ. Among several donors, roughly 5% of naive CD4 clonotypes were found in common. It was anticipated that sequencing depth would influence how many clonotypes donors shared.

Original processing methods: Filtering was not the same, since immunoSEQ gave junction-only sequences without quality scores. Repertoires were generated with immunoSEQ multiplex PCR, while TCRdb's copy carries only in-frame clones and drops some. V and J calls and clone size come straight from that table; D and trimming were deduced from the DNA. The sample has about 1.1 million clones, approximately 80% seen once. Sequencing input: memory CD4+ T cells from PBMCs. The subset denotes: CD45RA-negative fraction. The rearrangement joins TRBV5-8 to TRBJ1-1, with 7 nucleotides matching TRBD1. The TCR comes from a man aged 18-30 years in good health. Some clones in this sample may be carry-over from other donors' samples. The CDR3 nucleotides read TGTGCCACCGAACGACAGGGCTACACTGAAGCTTTCTTT. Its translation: CATERQGYTEAFF.